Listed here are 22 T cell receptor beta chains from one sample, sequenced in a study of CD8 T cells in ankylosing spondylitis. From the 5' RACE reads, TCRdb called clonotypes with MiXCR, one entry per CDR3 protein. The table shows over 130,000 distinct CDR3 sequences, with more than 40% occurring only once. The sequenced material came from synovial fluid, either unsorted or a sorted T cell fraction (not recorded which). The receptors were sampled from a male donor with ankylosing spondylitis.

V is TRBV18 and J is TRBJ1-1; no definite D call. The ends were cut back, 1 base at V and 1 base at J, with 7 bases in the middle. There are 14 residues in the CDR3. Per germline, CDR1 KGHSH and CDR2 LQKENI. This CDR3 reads CASSPLRGNTEAFF. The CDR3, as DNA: TGTGCCAGCTCACCACTCAGAGGGAACACTGAAGCTTTCTTT.

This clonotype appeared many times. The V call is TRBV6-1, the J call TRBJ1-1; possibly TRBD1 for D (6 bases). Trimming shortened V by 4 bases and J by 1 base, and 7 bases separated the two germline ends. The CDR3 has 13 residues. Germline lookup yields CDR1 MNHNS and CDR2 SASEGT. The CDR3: CASSAGENTEAFF. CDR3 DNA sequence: TGTGCCAGCAGTGCAGGGGAGAACACTGAAGCTTTCTTT.

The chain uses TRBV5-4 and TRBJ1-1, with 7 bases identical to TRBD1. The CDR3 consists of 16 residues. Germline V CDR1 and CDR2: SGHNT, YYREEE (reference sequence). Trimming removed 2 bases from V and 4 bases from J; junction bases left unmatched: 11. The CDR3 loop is CASSFNPTGLGTEAFF. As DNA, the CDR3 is TGTGCCAGCAGCTTCAATCCGACAGGGTTGGGCACTGAAGCTTTCTTT.

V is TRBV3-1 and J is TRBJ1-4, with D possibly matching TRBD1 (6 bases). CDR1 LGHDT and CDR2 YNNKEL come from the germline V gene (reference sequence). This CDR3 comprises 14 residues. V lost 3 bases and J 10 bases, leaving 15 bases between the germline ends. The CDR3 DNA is TGTGCCAGCAGCCACATAGCGGGGGGCCGAAAACTGTTTTTT. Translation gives CASSHIAGGRKLFF.

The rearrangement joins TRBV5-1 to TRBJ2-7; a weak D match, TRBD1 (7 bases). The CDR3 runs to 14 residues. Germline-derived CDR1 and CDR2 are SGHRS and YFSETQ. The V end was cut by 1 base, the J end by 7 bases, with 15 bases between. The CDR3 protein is CASSLTGDAGEQYF. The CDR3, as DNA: TGCGCCAGCAGCTTGACAGGGGACGCGGGGGAGCAGTACTTC.

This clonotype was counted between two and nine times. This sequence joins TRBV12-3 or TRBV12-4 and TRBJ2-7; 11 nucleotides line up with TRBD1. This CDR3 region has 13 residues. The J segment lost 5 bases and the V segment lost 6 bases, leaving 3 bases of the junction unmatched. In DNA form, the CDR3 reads TGTGCCAGCAGGGGACAGGGGGGAAACGAGCAGTACTTC. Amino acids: CASRGQGGNEQYF.

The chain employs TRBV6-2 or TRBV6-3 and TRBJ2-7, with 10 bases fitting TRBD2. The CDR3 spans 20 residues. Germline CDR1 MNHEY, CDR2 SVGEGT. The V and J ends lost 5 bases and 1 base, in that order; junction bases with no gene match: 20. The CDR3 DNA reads TGTGCCAGCAGTCCGAGGGCAGGGGGTCTAGCGGGAGTCGGATCCTACGAGCAGTACTTC. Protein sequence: CASSPRAGGLAGVGSYEQYF.

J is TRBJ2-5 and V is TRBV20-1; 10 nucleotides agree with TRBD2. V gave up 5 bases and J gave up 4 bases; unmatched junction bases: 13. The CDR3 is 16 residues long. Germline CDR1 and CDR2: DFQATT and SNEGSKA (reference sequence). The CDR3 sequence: CSAQSGGDGPRETQYF. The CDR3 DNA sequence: TGCAGTGCTCAGAGCGGGGGGGATGGACCTCGAGAGACCCAGTACTTC.

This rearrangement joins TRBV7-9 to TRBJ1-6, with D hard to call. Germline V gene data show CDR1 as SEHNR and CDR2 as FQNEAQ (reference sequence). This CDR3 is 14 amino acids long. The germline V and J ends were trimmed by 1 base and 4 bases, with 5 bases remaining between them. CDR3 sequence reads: CASSLEGYNSPLHF. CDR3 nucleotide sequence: TGTGCCAGCAGCTTAGAGGGATATAATTCACCCCTCCACTTT. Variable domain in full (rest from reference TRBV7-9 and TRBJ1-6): DTGVSQNPRHKITKRGQNVTFRCDPISEHNRLYWYRQTLGQGPEFLTYFQNEAQLEKSRLLSDRFSAERPKGSFSTLEIQRTEQGDSAMYLCASSLEGYNSPLHFGNGTRLTVT.

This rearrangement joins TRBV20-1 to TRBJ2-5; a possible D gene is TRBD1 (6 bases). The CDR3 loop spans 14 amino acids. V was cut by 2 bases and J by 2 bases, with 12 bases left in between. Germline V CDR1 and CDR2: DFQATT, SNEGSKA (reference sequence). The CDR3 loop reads CSARTGTPQETQYF. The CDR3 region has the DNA TGCAGTGCTAGAACCGGGACACCACAAGAGACCCAGTACTTC.

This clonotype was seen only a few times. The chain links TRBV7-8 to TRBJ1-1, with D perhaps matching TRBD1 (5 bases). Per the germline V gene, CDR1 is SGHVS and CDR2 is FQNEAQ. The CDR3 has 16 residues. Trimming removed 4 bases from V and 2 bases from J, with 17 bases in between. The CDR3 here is CASSWRFRDLNTEAFF. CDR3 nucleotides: TGTGCCAGCAGCTGGAGGTTTAGGGACCTCAACACTGAAGCTTTCTTT.

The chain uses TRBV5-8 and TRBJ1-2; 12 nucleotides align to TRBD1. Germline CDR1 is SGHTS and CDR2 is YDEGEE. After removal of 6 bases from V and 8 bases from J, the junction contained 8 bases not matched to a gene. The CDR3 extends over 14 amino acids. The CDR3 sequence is CASNPRDRGLGYTF. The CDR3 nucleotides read TGTGCCAGCAACCCCCGGGACAGGGGGCTCGGCTACACCTTC.

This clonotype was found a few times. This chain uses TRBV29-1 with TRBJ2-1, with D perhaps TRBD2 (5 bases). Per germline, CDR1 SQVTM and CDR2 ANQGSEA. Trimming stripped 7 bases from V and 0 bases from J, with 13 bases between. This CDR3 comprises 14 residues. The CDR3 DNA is TGCAGCGGCCGCTCGGGGAGCTCCTACAATGAGCAGTTCTTC. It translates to CSGRSGSSYNEQFF.

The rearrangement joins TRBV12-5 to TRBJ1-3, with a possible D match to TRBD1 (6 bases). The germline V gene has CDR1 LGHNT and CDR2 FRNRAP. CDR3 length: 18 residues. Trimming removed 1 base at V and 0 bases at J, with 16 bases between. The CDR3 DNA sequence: TGTGCTAGTGGTTTGGGGATGAGAGGGGGGAGCTCTGGAAACACCATATATTTT. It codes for CASGLGMRGGSSGNTIYF.

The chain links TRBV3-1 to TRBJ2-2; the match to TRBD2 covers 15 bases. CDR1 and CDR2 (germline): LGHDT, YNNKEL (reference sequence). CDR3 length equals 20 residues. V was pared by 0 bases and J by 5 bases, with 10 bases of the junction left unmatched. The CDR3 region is CASSQDPGLAGGWRTGELFF. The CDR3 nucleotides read TGTGCCAGCAGCCAAGATCCGGGACTAGCGGGAGGCTGGAGGACCGGGGAGCTGTTTTTT. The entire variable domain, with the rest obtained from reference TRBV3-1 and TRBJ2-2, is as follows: DTAVSQTPKYLVTQMGNDKSIKCEQNLGHDTMYWYKQDSKKFLKIMFSYNNKELIINETVPNRFSPKSPDKAHLNLHINSLELGDSAVYFCASSQDPGLAGGWRTGELFFGEGSRLTVL.

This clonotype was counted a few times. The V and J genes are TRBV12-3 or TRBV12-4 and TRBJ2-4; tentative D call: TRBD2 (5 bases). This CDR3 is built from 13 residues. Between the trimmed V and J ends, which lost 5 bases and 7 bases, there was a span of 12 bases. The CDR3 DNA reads TGTGCCAGCAGTACCGGACCGGGGAACATTCAGTACTTC. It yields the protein CASSTGPGNIQYF.

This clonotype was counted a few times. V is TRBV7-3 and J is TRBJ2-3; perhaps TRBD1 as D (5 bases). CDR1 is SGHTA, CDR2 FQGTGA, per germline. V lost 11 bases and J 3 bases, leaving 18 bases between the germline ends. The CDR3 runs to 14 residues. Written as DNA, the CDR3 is TGTGCCCAAGGGGTCCGCAGATGGACAGATACGCAGTATTTT. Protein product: CAQGVRRWTDTQYF.

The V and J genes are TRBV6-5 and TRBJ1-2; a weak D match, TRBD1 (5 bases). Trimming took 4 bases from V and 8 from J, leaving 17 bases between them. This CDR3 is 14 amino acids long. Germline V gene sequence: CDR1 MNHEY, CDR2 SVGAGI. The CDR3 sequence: CASSFLGRDPGYTF. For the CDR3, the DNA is TGTGCCAGCAGTTTTTTGGGCCGGGACCCAGGCTACACCTTC.

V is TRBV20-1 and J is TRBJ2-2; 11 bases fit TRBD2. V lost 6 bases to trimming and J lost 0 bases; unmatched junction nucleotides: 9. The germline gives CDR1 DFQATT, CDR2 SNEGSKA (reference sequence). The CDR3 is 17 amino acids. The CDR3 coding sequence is TGCAGTGCGGAGGGACTAGCGGATACCGCGAACACCGGGGAGCTGTTTTTT. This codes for CSAEGLADTANTGELFF.

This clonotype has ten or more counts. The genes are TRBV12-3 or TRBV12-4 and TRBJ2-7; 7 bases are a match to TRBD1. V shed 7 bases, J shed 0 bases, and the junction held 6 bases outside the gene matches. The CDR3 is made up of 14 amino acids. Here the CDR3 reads CASKYGTASYEQYF. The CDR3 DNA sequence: TGTGCCAGCAAGTATGGGACAGCCTCCTACGAGCAGTACTTC.

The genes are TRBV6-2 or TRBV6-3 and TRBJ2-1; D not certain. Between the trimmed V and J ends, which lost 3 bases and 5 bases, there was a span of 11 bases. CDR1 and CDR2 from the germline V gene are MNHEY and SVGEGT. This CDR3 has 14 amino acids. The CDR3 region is CASSYLAGHNEQFF. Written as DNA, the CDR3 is TGTGCCAGCAGTTATCTGGCCGGTCACAATGAGCAGTTCTTC.

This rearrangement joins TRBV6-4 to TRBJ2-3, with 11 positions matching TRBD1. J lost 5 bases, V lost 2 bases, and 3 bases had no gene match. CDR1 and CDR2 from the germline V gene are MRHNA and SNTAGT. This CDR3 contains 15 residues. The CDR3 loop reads CASSDGTGGGDTQYF. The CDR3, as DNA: TGTGCCAGCAGTGACGGGACAGGGGGAGGAGATACGCAGTATTTT.